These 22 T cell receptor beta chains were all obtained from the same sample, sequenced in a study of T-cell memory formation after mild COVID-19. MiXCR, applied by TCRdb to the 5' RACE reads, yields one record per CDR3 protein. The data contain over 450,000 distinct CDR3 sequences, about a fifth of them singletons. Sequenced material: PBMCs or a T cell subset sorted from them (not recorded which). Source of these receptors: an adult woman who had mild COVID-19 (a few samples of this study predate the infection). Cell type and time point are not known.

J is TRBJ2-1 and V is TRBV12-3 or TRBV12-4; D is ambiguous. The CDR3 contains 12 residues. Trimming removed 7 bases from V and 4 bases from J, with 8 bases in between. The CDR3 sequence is CASTSDYNEQFF. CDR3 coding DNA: TGTGCCAGCACTTCCGATTACAATGAGCAGTTCTTC.

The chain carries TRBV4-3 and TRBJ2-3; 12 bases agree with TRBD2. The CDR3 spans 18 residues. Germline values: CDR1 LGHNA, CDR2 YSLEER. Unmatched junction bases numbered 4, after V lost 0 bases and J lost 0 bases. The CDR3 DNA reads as TGCGCCAGCAGCCAAGAACTAGCGGGAGGCCCAAGCACAGATACGCAGTATTTT. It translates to CASSQELAGGPSTDTQYF.

The CDR3: CASSQSSQRASSYNEQFF. The DNA for the CDR3 is TGTGCCAGCAGCCAATCATCCCAACGGGCGAGCTCCTACAATGAGCAGTTCTTC. The chain joins TRBV3-1 to TRBJ2-1; D is uncertain. V was pared by 2 bases and J by 0 bases, with 17 bases between. Germline V CDR1 and CDR2: LGHDT, YNNKEL (reference sequence). This CDR3 is built from 18 residues.

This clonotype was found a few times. The CDR3 nucleotides read TGTGCCAGCAGCCAAGCGGGAGCCCCTCCCCATACGCAGTATTTT. This codes for CASSQAGAPPHTQYF. This chain connects TRBV7-2 to TRBJ2-3; 8 bases align to TRBD2. Germline V lookup: CDR1 SGHTA, CDR2 FQGNSA. The CDR3 totals 15 residues. Trimming took 5 bases from V and 7 from J; bases not matched to a gene: 11.

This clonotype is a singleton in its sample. CDR3 DNA: TGTGCCAGCAACTTGGGGGTCGATGAGCAGTTCTTC. Residues: CASNLGVDEQFF. The genes are TRBV12-3 or TRBV12-4 and TRBJ2-1, with D perhaps given as TRBD1 or TRBD2 (5 bases each). Trimming removed 7 bases from V and 8 bases from J, with 12 bases in between. The CDR3 extends over 12 amino acids.

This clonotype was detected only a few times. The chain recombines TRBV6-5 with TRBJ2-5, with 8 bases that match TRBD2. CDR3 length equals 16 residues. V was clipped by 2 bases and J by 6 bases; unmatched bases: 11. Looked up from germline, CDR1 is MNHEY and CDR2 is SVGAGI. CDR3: CASSYPKAGGRKTQYF. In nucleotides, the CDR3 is TGTGCCAGCAGTTACCCGAAGGCGGGGGGTCGAAAGACCCAGTACTTC.

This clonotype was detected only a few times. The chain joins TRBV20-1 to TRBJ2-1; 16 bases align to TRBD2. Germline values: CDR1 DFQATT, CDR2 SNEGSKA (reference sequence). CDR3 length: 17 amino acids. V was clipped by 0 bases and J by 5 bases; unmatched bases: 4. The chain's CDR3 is CSARDVGTSGGDNEQFF. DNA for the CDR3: TGCAGTGCTAGAGATGTCGGGACTAGCGGGGGGGACAATGAGCAGTTCTTC.

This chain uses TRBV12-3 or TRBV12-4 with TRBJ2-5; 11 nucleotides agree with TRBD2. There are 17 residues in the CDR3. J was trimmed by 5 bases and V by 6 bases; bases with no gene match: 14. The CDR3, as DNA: TGTGCCAGCAGCGAGGGGAAACTAGCGGGAGCGGACGAGACCCAGTACTTC. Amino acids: CASSEGKLAGADETQYF.

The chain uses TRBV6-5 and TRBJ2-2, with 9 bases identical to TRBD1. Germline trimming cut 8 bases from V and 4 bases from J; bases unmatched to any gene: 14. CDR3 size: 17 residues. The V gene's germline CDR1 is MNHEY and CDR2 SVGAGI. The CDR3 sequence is CASQGSPGQGRTGELFF. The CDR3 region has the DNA TGTGCCAGCCAGGGATCTCCGGGACAGGGCCGCACCGGGGAGCTGTTTTTT.

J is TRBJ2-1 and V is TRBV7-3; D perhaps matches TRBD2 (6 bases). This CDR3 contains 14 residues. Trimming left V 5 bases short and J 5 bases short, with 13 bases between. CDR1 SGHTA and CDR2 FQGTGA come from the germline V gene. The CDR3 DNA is TGTGCCAGCAGCCCGGGGCGGAGGGACAATGAGCAGTTCTTC. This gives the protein CASSPGRRDNEQFF.

CDR3 nucleotides: TGTGCCAGCAGCTCCTCCTTTGGGACAGGGATTATATCCTACGAGCAGTACTTC. It is translated as CASSSSFGTGIISYEQYF. The J gene is TRBJ2-7, the V gene TRBV6-6; 9 nucleotides align to TRBD1. V lost 6 bases and J lost 1; bases outside the gene matches: 16. CDR1 is MNHNY and CDR2 is SVGAGI in the germline V gene (reference sequence). The CDR3 is 18 amino acids.

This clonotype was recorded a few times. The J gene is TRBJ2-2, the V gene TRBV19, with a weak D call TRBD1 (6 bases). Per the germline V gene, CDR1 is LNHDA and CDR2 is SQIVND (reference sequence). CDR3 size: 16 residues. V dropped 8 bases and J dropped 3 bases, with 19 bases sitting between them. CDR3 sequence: CASSAHWGRDTGELFF. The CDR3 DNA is TGTGCCAGTTCCGCCCATTGGGGGCGGGACACCGGGGAGCTGTTTTTT.

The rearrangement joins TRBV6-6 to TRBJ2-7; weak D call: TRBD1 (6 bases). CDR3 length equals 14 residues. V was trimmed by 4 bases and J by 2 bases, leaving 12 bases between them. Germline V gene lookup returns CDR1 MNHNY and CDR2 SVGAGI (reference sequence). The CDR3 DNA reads TGTGCCAGCAGTTCAGGCGACAGGACCTACGAGCAGTACTTC. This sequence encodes CASSSGDRTYEQYF.

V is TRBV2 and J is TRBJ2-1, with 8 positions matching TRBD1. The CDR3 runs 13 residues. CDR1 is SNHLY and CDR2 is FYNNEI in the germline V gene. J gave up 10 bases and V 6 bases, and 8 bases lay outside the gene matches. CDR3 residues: CASSRQGANEQFF. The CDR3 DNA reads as TGTGCCAGCAGCCGCCAGGGGGCGAACGAGCAGTTCTTC.

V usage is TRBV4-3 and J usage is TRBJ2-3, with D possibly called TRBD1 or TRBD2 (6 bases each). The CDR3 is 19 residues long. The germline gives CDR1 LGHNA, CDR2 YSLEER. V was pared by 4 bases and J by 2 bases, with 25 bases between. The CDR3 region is CASSPSGSEARGHTDTQYF. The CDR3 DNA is TGCGCCAGCAGCCCCAGTGGGTCCGAGGCCCGGGGGCACACAGATACGCAGTATTTT.

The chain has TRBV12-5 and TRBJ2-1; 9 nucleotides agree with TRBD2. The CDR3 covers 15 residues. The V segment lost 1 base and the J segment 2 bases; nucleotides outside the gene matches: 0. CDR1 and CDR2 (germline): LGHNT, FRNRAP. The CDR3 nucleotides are TGTGCTAGTGGTTTGGGACTAGCGGCCTACAATGAGCAGTTCTTC. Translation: CASGLGLAAYNEQFF.

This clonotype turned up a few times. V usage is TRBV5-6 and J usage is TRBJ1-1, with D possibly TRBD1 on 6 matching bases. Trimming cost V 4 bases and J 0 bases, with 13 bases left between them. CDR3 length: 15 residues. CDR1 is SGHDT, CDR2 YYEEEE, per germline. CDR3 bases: TGTGCCAGCAGCCTGGGGGCAAACATGAACACTGAAGCTTTCTTT. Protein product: CASSLGANMNTEAFF.

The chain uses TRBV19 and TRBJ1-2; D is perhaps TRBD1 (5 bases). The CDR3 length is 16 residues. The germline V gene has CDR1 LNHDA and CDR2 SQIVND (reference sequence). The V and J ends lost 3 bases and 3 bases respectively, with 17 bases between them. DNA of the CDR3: TGTGCCAGTAGTATTCCCCGGGACCCAAGGGACTATGGCTACACCTTC. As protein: CASSIPRDPRDYGYTF.

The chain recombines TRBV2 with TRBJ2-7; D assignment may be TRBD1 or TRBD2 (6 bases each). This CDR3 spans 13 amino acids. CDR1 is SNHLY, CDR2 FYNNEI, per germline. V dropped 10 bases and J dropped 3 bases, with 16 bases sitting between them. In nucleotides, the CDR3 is TGTGCCACACAGGGAGGTGTCAACTACGAGCAGTACTTC. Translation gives CATQGGVNYEQYF. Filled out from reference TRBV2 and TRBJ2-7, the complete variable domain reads EPEVTQTPSHQVTQMGQEVILRCVPISNHLYFYWYRQILGQKVEFLVSFYNNEISEKSEIFDDQFSVERPDGSNFTLKIRSTKLEDSAMYFCATQGGVNYEQYFGPGTRLTVT.

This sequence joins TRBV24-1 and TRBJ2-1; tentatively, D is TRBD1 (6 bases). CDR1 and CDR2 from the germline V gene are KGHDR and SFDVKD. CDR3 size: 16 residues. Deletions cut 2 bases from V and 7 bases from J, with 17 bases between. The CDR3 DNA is TGTGCCACCAGTGATTATCGGCCAGGGGTAGAGAATGAGCAGTTCTTC. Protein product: CATSDYRPGVENEQFF.

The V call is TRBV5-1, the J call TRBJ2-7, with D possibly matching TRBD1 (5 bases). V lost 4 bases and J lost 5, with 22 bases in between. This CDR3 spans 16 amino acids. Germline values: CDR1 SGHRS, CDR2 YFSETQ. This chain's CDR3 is CASSLTEPRVLDEQYF. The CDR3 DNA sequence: TGCGCCAGCAGCCTGACAGAACCTCGTGTATTGGACGAGCAGTACTTC.

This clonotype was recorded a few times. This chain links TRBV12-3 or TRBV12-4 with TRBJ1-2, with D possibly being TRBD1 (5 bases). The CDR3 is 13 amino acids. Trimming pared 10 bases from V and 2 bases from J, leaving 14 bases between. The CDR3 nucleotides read TGTGCCACCCGGGCGCAGGGCAACTATGGCTACACCTTC. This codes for CATRAQGNYGYTF.